The TCR beta chain under discussion was sequenced for a study of T cells in Graves' hyperthyroidism and ophthalmopathy. The source material, RNA transcripts, was used to amplify TCR beta CDR3 regions. The primer set for the first-round RT-PCR of the TCR CDR3 was HTBI. Using its own MiXCR run on the multiplex PCR reads, TCRdb lists one record per CDR3 protein. The sample has fewer than 400,000 distinct CDR3 sequences, around 16% seen once; the top ten hold around 34%. Exclusion of patients followed from uncontrolled infection, other autoimmune disease, pregnancy or lactation. Trimming removed 4 bases at V and 0 bases at J, with 13 bases between. Germline V CDR1 and CDR2: DFQATT, SNEGSKA (reference sequence). The CDR3 totals 15 residues. This clonotype showed up many times.

The sequence derives from a man aged 30-40 years with Graves' hyperthyroidism. The material sequenced was blood. The V and J genes are TRBV20-1 and TRBJ1-3, with D tentatively TRBD1 (6 bases). This chain's CDR3 is CSATQGGGSGNTIYF. CDR3 nucleotides: TGCAGTGCTACACAGGGAGGGGGCTCTGGAAACACCATATATTTT.